Listed here is a single T cell receptor beta chain. Its matching antigen is unknown. Treatment of the sample: treatment-naive control, cytoreductive nephrectomy. This renal cell carcinoma was of the clear cell type. This sample stems from a study of radiation and T cells in renal cell carcinoma. General study findings and limits: Intratumoral heterogeneity was not captured in these approximately 1 g regions. Irradiated tumors had higher TCR clonality than control tumors.

This CDR3 region has 11 residues. Germline lookup yields CDR1 DFQATT and CDR2 SNEGSKA (reference sequence). Assay: immunoSEQ multiplex PCR; the TCRdb copy retains only in-frame clones and omits some. This sample has fewer than 10,000 clones, with around three fifths found just once. The TCR comes from a woman aged 70 to 79 with renal cell carcinoma. The sequencing here drew on tumor tissue, taken from a patient whose treatment was nephrectomy without radiotherapy. The chain joins TRBV20-1 to TRBJ2-1; either TRBD1 or TRBD2 may supply D (5 bases each). The CDR3 loop is CRAGAGNEQFF. Here the CDR3 DNA reads TGCAGGGCTGGGGCGGGCAATGAGCAGTTCTTC.